These 30 T cell receptor beta chains were sequenced from one sample in a study of CD8+CD57+ T cells in acquired aplastic anemia. Only patients with CD8+CD57+ cell expansion on flow cytometry were chosen for sequencing. Researchers used genomic DNA as the template to profile TCR beta VDJ and CDR3. TCRdb ran MiXCR on the reads and lists one entry per CDR3 protein. Here the sample spans about 270,000 distinct CDR3 sequences, roughly 80% being singletons. The sequenced material came from sorted CD4+, CD8+, or CD8+CD57+ T cells (not recorded which) from PBMCs. These receptors came from a human donor with aplastic anemia.

The chain is built from TRBV7-9 and TRBJ2-1; TRBD1 is a possible D gene (5 bases). The germline V gene has CDR1 SEHNR and CDR2 FQNEAQ (reference sequence). V was pared by 3 bases and J by 9 bases, with 9 bases between. The CDR3 has 12 amino acids. The CDR3 sequence is CASSFQGSEQFF. The CDR3 region has the DNA TGTGCCAGCAGCTTTCAGGGTAGTGAGCAGTTCTTC.

Notes on this clonotype: One end of the junction varies from germline; a read error may be responsible. This rearrangement joins TRBV7-3 to TRBJ2-2; TRBD2 matches at 8 bases. Germline assignment: CDR1 SGHTA and CDR2 FQGTGA. The CDR3 loop spans 12 amino acids. CDR3 in amino acids: CASSLVPGGVVF. CDR3 DNA: TGTGCCAGCAGCTTAGTGCCCGGGGGGGTGGTTTTT.

The J gene is TRBJ1-5, the V gene TRBV15; D might be TRBD1 (5 bases). Trimming removed 10 bases at V and 6 bases at J, with 16 bases between. The CDR3 totals 13 residues. Germline-derived CDR1 and CDR2 are LNHNV and YYDKDF (reference sequence). In DNA, the CDR3 is TGTGCCAGCACAGAAGGGGTTGGTCAGCCCCAGCATTTT. This encodes CASTEGVGQPQHF.

Concerning this clonotype itself: The conserved phenylalanine or tryptophan normally closing the CDR3 is absent here, so this likely arose from a read error. The DNA is left out, because the CDR3 cannot be placed on it with certainty; the CDR3 is given as TCRdb lists it. The V and J genes are TRBV7-9 and TRBJ2-3; the table's D call, TRBD1, has no DNA check behind it. Germline loops: CDR1 SEHNR, CDR2 FQNEAQ (reference sequence). Both ends counted, the CDR3 spans 13 residues. CDR3 in amino acids: CASSFVAGELFFG.

About this clonotype: The junction shows a germline mismatch at one end, possibly a read error. The chain links TRBV9 to TRBJ2-3; D may match TRBD1 or TRBD2 (5 bases each). The CDR3 spans 13 residues. CDR1 and CDR2 (germline): SGDLS, YYNGEE. CDR3 amino acids: CASGDAGTNQYFF. The CDR3 DNA is TGTGCCAGCGGGGACGCTGGGACCAATCAGTACTTCTTT.

A remark on this clonotype: The DNA is left out, because the CDR3 cannot be placed on it with certainty; the CDR3 is given as TCRdb lists it. The chain employs TRBV7-7 and TRBJ1-2; TRBD1 was called by the table and not checked on the DNA. Counting both end residues, the CDR3 totals 15 amino acids. Germline CDR1 is SSHAT and CDR2 is FNYEAQ (reference sequence). CDR3 loop: CAVLGGAETQYFGTF.

Notes on this clonotype: One junction end disagrees with the germline gene, perhaps due to a read error. CDR3 residues: CASSPGTGEHYDYTF. As DNA, the CDR3 is TGCGCCAGCAGCCCGGGAACAGGGGAGCATTATGACTACACCTTC. The gene calls are TRBV7-2 and TRBJ1-2; TRBD1 matches 7 bases. This CDR3 comprises 15 residues. Germline CDR1 and CDR2: SGHTA and FQGNSA.

This sequence joins TRBV7-3 and TRBJ1-1; D perhaps matches TRBD1 (5 bases). Germline-derived CDR1 and CDR2 are SGHTA and FQGTGA. Trimming took off 3 bases at V and 14 bases at J, with 25 bases between the two ends. The CDR3 contains 15 residues. As DNA, the CDR3 is TGTGCCAGCAGCTTGGAGGGGCAAGAGACCCAGTACTTCTTCTTT. It is translated as CASSLEGQETQYFFF.

V usage is TRBV28 and J usage is TRBJ2-7; 7 bases line up with TRBD2. The CDR3 runs 17 residues. J lost 3 bases, V lost 5 bases, and 16 bases had no gene match. CDR1 and CDR2 from the germline V gene are MDHEN and SYDVKM. The CDR3 region has the DNA TGTGCCAGCAGTCTAACTAGCGCAACCGGGGAGGACTACGAGCAGTACTTC. Its protein is CASSLTSATGEDYEQYF.

This chain uses TRBV9 with TRBJ1-1; TRBD1 aligns across 7 bases. This CDR3 has 15 amino acids. Germline loops: CDR1 SGDLS, CDR2 YYNGEE. The J segment lost 4 bases and the V segment lost 5 bases, leaving 11 bases of the junction unmatched. DNA for the CDR3: TGTGCCAGCAGTTTAGGTCCGACAGGGAGCACTGAAGCTTTCTTT. It yields the protein CASSLGPTGSTEAFF.

This clonotype was seen only once. With a much larger clone just one base away, this may be a read error. The chain links TRBV7-2 to TRBJ1-2, with a possible D match to TRBD1 (6 bases). Germline lookup yields CDR1 SGHTA and CDR2 FQGNSA. Trimming stripped 8 bases from V and 11 bases from J, with 30 bases between. The CDR3 contains 16 residues. CDR3 region: CASGAGGTDTQYFYTF. CDR3 DNA: TGTGCCAGCGGGGCCGGGGGCACAGATACGCAGTATTTTTACACCTTC.

CDR3 amino acids: CAISTSNYGYTF. The CDR3, as DNA: TGTGCCATCAGTACATCTAACTATGGCTACACCTTC. The chain recombines TRBV10-3 with TRBJ1-2; D unresolved. This CDR3 region has 12 residues. The ends were cut back, 5 bases at V and 0 bases at J, with 4 bases in the middle. Germline CDR1 is ENHRY and CDR2 is SYGVKD.

Only a few counts were recorded for this clonotype. No conserved phenylalanine or tryptophan ends this CDR3, so it is likely a read error. The limits of the CDR3 on the DNA are not certain, so only TCRdb's listed CDR3 is given. The J gene is TRBJ2-3, the V gene TRBV7-9. Germline loops: CDR1 SEHNR, CDR2 FQNEAQ (reference sequence). The CDR3 comprises 13 residues, both ends counted. CDR3 region: CASSLAGTDTQNV.

This clonotype came up once. This chain uses TRBV10-3 with TRBJ2-7; the match to TRBD1 covers 9 bases. The CDR3 runs 13 residues. V trimming: 10 bases; J trimming: 3 bases; junction bases outside the gene matches: 7. Germline CDR1 reads ENHRY; CDR2 reads SYGVKD. The CDR3 DNA sequence: TGTGCCAGCAACGGGACAGGGAACTACGAGCAGTACTTC. It encodes CASNGTGNYEQYF.

In its sample, this clonotype was seen once. The chain combines TRBV15 with TRBJ2-3; no clear D gene. The J call may be in error: the DNA end matches TRBJ2-5 better. The CDR3 totals 14 residues. Germline CDR1 is LNHNV and CDR2 is YYDKDF (reference sequence). The CDR3 region has the DNA TGTGCCACCAGCATAGGCAGCGAGCACGATACCCAGTACTTC. This gives the protein CATSIGSEHDTQYF.

This clonotype showed up just a few times. Germline is not matched at one junction end, which may reflect a read error. The chain carries TRBV2 and TRBJ2-1; TRBD2 matches 7 bases. The CDR3 totals 13 residues. Germline assignment: CDR1 SNHLY and CDR2 FYNNEI. CDR3 in amino acids: CASSDGGVHEKLF. CDR3 bases: TGTGCCAGCAGTGATGGGGGGGTCCATGAGAAGCTGTTC.

The chain employs TRBV12-3 or TRBV12-4 and TRBJ1-1, with D hard to call. CDR3 length equals 13 residues. Trimming left V 2 bases short and J 1 base short, with 5 bases between. The CDR3 DNA follows: TGTGCCAGCAGTTTATGGCAGAACACTGAAGCTTTCTTT. It is translated as CASSLWQNTEAFF.

Comments on this clonotype: At one end the junction does not follow the germline gene, possibly because of a read error. CDR3: CAASRGSEQGNEQF. In nucleotides, the CDR3 is TGTGCCGCCAGCAGAGGTAGCGAGCAGGGGAATGAGCAGTTC. J is TRBJ2-5 and V is TRBV15; D is perhaps TRBD1 (6 bases). Germline loops: CDR1 LNHNV, CDR2 YYDKDF (reference sequence). CDR3 length equals 14 residues.

V is TRBV11-2 and J is TRBJ2-3; D is unclear. The ends were cut back, 1 base at V and 0 bases at J, with 11 bases in the middle. Germline lookup yields CDR1 SGHAT and CDR2 FQNNGV. CDR3 length: 16 residues. DNA of the CDR3: TGTGCCAGCAGCTTAGCTATAGGTGCTAGCACAGATACGCAGTATTTT. Translated: CASSLAIGASTDTQYF.

This clonotype occurred once. This chain connects TRBV13 to TRBJ2-7; TRBD2 matches 7 bases. Germline V CDR1 and CDR2: PRHDT, FYEKMQ (reference sequence). The CDR3 covers 16 residues. The V gene end was trimmed by 5 bases and the J gene end by 1 base; junction bases not matched to a gene: 11. DNA of the CDR3: TGTGCCAGCAGCGTACGGCGCAGCGGGGCATCCTACGAGCAGTACGTC. The encoded protein is CASSVRRSGASYEQYV.

The rearrangement joins TRBV7-8 to TRBJ2-7; D unresolved. The CDR3 contains 13 residues. The germline V and J ends were trimmed by 2 bases and 4 bases, with 9 bases remaining between them. CDR1 and CDR2 from the germline V gene are SGHVS and FQNEAQ. CDR3 loop: CASSLPSRYEQYF. CDR3 nucleotide sequence: TGTGCCAGCAGCTTACCCTCGCGGTACGAGCAGTACTTC.

The CDR3 loop is CASSFTGGAVEKLFF. CDR3 bases: TGTGCCAGCAGCTTTACTGGCGGGGCGGTCGAAAAACTGTTTTTT. The chain combines TRBV5-6 with TRBJ1-4; tentatively, D is TRBD1 (5 bases). Deletions cut 2 bases from V and 8 bases from J, with 16 bases between. The CDR3 has 15 residues. CDR1 SGHDT and CDR2 YYEEEE come from the germline V gene.

On this clonotype itself: A much larger clone differs by one base, so this may be a read error. This chain connects TRBV7-9 to TRBJ1-2, with a possible D match to TRBD1 (6 bases). The CDR3 runs to 16 residues. Germline values: CDR1 SEHNR, CDR2 FQNEAQ (reference sequence). The V gene lost 3 bases and the J gene lost 11 bases, with 25 bases spanning the gap. CDR3 DNA: TGTGCCAGCAGCTTTAAAAGAAGCGGGGGGGGCGATGAGTACACCTTC. Its translation: CASSFKRSGGGDEYTF.

This clonotype has just a few counts. This chain connects TRBV18 to TRBJ2-4; no clear D. Germline V gene lookup returns CDR1 KGHSH and CDR2 LQKENI. Trimming cost V 2 bases and J 4 bases, with 6 bases left between them. This CDR3 has 13 residues. CDR3: CASSPGPKNIQYF. CDR3 sequence (DNA): TGTGCCAGCTCACCAGGACCTAAAAACATTCAGTACTTC.

To note about this clonotype: In this CDR3 the conserved last residue, phenylalanine or tryptophan, is missing, so a read error is likely. The limits of the CDR3 on the DNA are not certain, so only TCRdb's listed CDR3 is given. V usage is TRBV2 and J usage is TRBJ2-5; the D call in the table, TRBD2, was not verified against the DNA. Germline V CDR1 and CDR2: SNHLY, FYNNEI. 15 amino acids form the CDR3, both terminal residues included. CDR3 protein: CASRDGGGSPQTQGP.

This clonotype occurred once. Germline and junction disagree at one end, which may indicate a read error. The V gene is TRBV11-2, the J gene TRBJ2-1; no clear D. Germline assignment: CDR1 SGHAT and CDR2 FQNNGV. The CDR3 is made up of 13 amino acids. As DNA, the CDR3 is TGTGCCAGCAGCTTTCATCCAGACGGAAGTCTGTCCTTC. Translating it yields CASSFHPDGSLSF.

Details on this clonotype: Sequence at one end of the junction differs from germline and may be a read error. V and J are TRBV7-9 and TRBJ2-7, with D possibly called TRBD1 or TRBD2 (5 bases each). The CDR3 runs 14 residues. CDR1 and CDR2 from the germline V gene are SEHNR and FQNEAQ (reference sequence). DNA for the CDR3: TGTGCCAGCAGCGCTGTAGGGACGGTCGACGAGCTGTACTTC. Its translation is CASSAVGTVDELYF.

This sequence joins TRBV11-2 and TRBJ2-6, with TRBD2 identical over 7 bases. The V and J ends lost 4 bases and 5 bases, in that order; junction bases with no gene match: 8. Germline V lookup: CDR1 SGHAT, CDR2 FQNNGV. This CDR3 has 16 residues. In DNA, the CDR3 is TGTGCCAGCAGCTGGGGGGGTGGGTCAAGGGCCAACGTCCTGACTTTC. Protein sequence: CASSWGGGSRANVLTF.

The sample holds a few counts of this clonotype. The chain joins TRBV25-1 to TRBJ2-7, with D possibly matching TRBD2 (8 bases). V lost 0 bases and J 2 bases, leaving 23 bases between the germline ends. The germline CDR1 and CDR2 sequences are MGHDK and SYGVNS. The CDR3 runs to 19 residues. The chain's CDR3 is CASSEYSSGRDSSTYEQYF. Here the CDR3 DNA reads TGTGCCAGCAGTGAATATAGCTCCGGGAGGGACAGCTCCACCTACGAGCAGTACTTC.

This clonotype has just one count. The chain has TRBV7-6 and TRBJ2-3, with a tentative D call TRBD2 (5 bases). Germline CDR1 is SGHVS and CDR2 is FNYEAQ. There are 14 residues in the CDR3. The V gene lost 0 bases and the J gene lost 14 bases, with 18 bases spanning the gap. CDR3 loop: CASSLAGGPNKTYF. CDR3 coding DNA: TGTGCCAGCAGCTTAGCCGGCGGGCCCAATAAGACGTATTTT.